The 11 T cell receptor beta chains listed next were all sequenced from one sample in a study of blood T cell repertoires in COVID-19. Method: immunoSEQ multiplex PCR; TCRdb's copy keeps in-frame clones and lacks some. The sample carries roughly 250,000 clones, approximately 84% recorded once. The material sequenced was peripheral blood. These receptors came from a man in his fifties with acute or convalescent COVID-19.

This clone was recorded a few times. This chain links TRBV24-1 with TRBJ2-1; maybe TRBD2 (5 bases). The ends were cut back, 0 bases at V and 8 bases at J, with 13 bases in the middle. The germline gives CDR1 KGHDR, CDR2 SFDVKD. The CDR3 spans 15 residues. The CDR3 coding sequence is TGTGCCACCAGTGATTTGGGTGGCCACGGGGATGAGCAGTTCTTC. Protein product: CATSDLGGHGDEQFF.

This clone showed up just once. V and J are TRBV7-6 and TRBJ1-1; D ambiguous. The CDR3 spans 15 residues. Trimming cost V 0 bases and J 0 bases, with 8 bases left between them. The germline gives CDR1 SGHVS, CDR2 FNYEAQ. CDR3 protein: CASSLASGVNTEAFF. DNA of the CDR3: TGTGCCAGCAGCTTAGCCTCCGGGGTGAACACTGAAGCTTTCTTT.

V and J are TRBV12-3 or TRBV12-4 and TRBJ2-7; 9 bases are a match to TRBD1. The V gene end was trimmed by 6 bases and the J gene end by 4 bases; junction bases not matched to a gene: 4. CDR3 length: 13 amino acids. The CDR3 nucleotides are TGTGCCAGCAGACCCGGGACAGGGTACGAGCAGTACTTC. Translation gives CASRPGTGYEQYF.

This chain uses TRBV5-8 with TRBJ1-4; tentative D call: TRBD1 (6 bases). The CDR3 is made up of 15 amino acids. V lost 7 bases and J 0 bases, leaving 13 bases between the germline ends. CDR1 SGHTS and CDR2 YDEGEE come from the germline V gene. The CDR3 DNA is TGTGCCAGCCGGCGGGGGGCTGCAACTAATGAAAAACTGTTTTTT. It specifies CASRRGAATNEKLFF. The variable domain in full, completed from reference TRBV5-8 and TRBJ1-4, reads EAGVTQSPTHLIKTRGQQATLRCSPISGHTSVYWYQQALGLGLQFLLWYDEGEERNRGNFPPRFSGRQFPNYSSELNVNALELEDSALYLCASRRGAATNEKLFFGSGTQLSVL.

The gene calls are TRBV7-3 and TRBJ1-1; D not certain. Trimming shortened V by 5 bases and J by 0 bases, and 7 bases separated the two germline ends. CDR3 length: 13 amino acids. The germline gives CDR1 SGHTA, CDR2 FQGTGA. CDR3 in amino acids: CASSPYMNTEAFF. The CDR3 nucleotides are TGTGCCAGCAGCCCGTACATGAACACTGAAGCTTTCTTT.

V and J are TRBV28 and TRBJ2-1, with 13 bases fitting TRBD2. This CDR3 spans 19 amino acids. From germline, CDR1 is MDHEN and CDR2 SYDVKM. J gave up 8 bases and V 1 base, and 14 bases lay outside the gene matches. The CDR3 DNA follows: TGTGCCAGCAGTTTATTCAGGACTAGCGGGAGTTTCGGTCTGGATGAGCAGTTCTTC. Encoded protein: CASSLFRTSGSFGLDEQFF.

This clone occurred a few times. The chain uses TRBV12-3 or TRBV12-4 and TRBJ2-7, with D possibly being TRBD1 (5 bases). This CDR3 is 13 amino acids long. V was clipped by 6 bases and J by 0 bases, with 9 bases between them. The CDR3 protein is CASSPDTSYEQYF. The CDR3 DNA follows: TGTGCCAGCAGCCCGGACACCTCCTACGAGCAGTACTTC.

The rearrangement uses TRBV30 and TRBJ1-6; unclear D gene. The germline gives CDR1 GTSNPN, CDR2 SVGIG (reference sequence). V shed 3 bases and J shed 4 bases, with 10 bases lying between them. This CDR3 is 14 amino acids long. In DNA form, the CDR3 reads TGTGCCTGGAGATTGACGGGATATAATTCACCCCTCCACTTT. Translating it yields CAWRLTGYNSPLHF.

The genes are TRBV7-9 and TRBJ2-7, with TRBD2 matching over 7 bases. CDR1 and CDR2 from the germline V gene are SEHNR and FQNEAQ (reference sequence). The V segment lost 0 bases and the J segment 2 bases; nucleotides outside the gene matches: 4. The CDR3 is 15 amino acids. CDR3 in amino acids: CASSLAQGLTYEQYF. Written as DNA, the CDR3 is TGTGCCAGCAGCTTAGCGCAGGGACTAACCTACGAGCAGTACTTC.

This clone was picked up a small number of times. The CDR3 region has the DNA TGTGCCAGCAGCCCAAACACCGGGGAGCTGTTTTTT. Protein product: CASSPNTGELFF. The chain has TRBV5-5 and TRBJ2-2; D is undetermined. CDR1 is SGHKS and CDR2 is YYEKEE in the germline V gene (reference sequence). This CDR3 region has 12 residues. The V end lost 4 bases, the J end lost 2 bases, and 3 bases lay between the germline ends.

The chain couples TRBV5-1 to TRBJ2-2; tentative D call: TRBD1 (5 bases). The V gene's germline CDR1 is SGHRS and CDR2 YFSETQ. Trimming took 1 base from V and 0 from J, leaving 10 bases between them. The CDR3 length is 16 residues. The CDR3 sequence is CASSLPGSSNTGELFF. DNA for the CDR3: TGCGCCAGCAGCTTGCCAGGGTCCTCGAACACCGGGGAGCTGTTTTTT. Looking up the rest from reference TRBV5-1 and TRBJ2-2 gives the full variable domain: KAGVTQTPRYLIKTRGQQVTLSCSPISGHRSVSWYQQTPGQGLQFLFEYFSETQRNKGNFPGRFSGRQFSNSRSEMNVSTLELGDSALYLCASSLPGSSNTGELFFGEGSRLTVL.